This T cell receptor (beta chain) was profiled in a study of T cell responses to AZD1222 COVID-19 vaccine. This CDR3 region has 18 residues. Germline V gives CDR1 SGDLS, CDR2 YYNGEE. The J segment lost 5 bases and the V segment lost 0 bases, leaving 12 bases of the junction unmatched. Measured with immunoSEQ multiplex PCR; TCRdb has only the in-frame clones, and not every one. The sample data list around 140,000 clones. This clonotype was sampled from an adult in good health. The sample taken for sequencing was peripheral blood. The chain recombines TRBV9 with TRBJ2-3; 10 bases fit TRBD2. The CDR3 spells CASSVGIAGGSGGDTQYF. The CDR3, as DNA: TGTGCCAGCAGCGTAGGTATAGCGGGGGGTTCTGGGGGAGATACGCAGTATTTT.